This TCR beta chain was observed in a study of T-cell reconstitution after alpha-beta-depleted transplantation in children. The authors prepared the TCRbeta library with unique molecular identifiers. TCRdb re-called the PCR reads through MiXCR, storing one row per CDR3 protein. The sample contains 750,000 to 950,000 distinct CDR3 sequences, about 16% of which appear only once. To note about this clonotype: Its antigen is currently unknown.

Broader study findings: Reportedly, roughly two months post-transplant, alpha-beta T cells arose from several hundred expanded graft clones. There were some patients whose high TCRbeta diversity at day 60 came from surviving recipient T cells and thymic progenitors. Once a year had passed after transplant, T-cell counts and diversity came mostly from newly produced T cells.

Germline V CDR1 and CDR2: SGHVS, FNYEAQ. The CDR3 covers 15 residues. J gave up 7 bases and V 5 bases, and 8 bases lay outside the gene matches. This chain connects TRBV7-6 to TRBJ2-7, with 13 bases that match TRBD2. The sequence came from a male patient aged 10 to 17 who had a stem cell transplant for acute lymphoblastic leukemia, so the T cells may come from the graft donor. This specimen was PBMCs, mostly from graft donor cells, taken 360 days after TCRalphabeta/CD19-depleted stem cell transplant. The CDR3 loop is CASSIGLAGVDEQYF. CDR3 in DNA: TGTGCCAGCAGCATTGGACTAGCGGGAGTGGATGAGCAGTACTTC.